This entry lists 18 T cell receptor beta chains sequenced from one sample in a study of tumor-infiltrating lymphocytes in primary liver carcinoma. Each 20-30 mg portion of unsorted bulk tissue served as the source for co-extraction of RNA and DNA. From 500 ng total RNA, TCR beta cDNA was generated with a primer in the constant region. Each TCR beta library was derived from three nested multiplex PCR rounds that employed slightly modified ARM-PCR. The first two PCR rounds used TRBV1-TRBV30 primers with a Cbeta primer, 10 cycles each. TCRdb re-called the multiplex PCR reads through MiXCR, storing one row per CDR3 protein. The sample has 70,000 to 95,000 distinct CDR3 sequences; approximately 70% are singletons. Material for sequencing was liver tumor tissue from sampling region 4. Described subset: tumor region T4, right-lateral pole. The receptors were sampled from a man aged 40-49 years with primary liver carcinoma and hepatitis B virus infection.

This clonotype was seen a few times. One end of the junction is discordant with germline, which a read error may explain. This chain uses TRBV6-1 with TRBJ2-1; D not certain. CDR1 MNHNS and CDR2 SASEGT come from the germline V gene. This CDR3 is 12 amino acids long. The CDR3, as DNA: TGTGTCAGCAGCCTCGCTTACAATGAGCAGTTCTTC. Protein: CVSSLAYNEQFF.

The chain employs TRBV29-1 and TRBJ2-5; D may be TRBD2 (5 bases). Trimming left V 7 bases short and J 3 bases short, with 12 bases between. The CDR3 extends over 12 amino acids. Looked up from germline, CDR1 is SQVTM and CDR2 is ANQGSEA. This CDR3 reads CSGRVGEETQYF. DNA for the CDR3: TGCAGCGGAAGAGTGGGAGAAGAGACCCAGTACTTC.

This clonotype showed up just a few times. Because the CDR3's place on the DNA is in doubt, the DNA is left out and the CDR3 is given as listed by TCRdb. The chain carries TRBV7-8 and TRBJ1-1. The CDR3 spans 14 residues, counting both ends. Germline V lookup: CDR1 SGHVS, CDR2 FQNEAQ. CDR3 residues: CASSVGGGNTEALF.

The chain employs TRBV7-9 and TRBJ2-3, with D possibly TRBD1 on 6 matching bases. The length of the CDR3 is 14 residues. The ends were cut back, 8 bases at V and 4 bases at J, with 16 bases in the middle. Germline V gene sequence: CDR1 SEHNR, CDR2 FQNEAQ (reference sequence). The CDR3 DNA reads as TGTGCCAGCGGCTCGAACAGGGTGCCAGATACGCAGTATTTT. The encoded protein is CASGSNRVPDTQYF.

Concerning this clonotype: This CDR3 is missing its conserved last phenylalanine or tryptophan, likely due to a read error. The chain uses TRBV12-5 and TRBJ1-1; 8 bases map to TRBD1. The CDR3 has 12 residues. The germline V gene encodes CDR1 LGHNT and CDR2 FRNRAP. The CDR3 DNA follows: TGTGCCAGTGGTTTAGGACAGGGCGAGGCTTTCATT. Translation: CASGLGQGEAFI.

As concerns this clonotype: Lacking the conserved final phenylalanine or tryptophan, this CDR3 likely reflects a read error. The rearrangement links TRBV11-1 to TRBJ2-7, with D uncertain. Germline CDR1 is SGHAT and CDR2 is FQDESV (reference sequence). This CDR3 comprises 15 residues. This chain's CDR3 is CTSSLEATVSYKQYS. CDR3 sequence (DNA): TGTACCAGCAGCTTAGAGGCGACCGTGTCCTACAAGCAGTACTCC.

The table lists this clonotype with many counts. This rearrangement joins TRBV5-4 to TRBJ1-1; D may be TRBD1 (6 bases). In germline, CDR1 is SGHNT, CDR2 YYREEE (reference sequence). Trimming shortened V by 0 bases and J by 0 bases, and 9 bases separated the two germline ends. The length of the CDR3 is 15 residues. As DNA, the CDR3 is TGTGCCAGCAGCTTGGGACAGGAGTTGAACACTGAAGCTTTCTTT. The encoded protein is CASSLGQELNTEAFF.

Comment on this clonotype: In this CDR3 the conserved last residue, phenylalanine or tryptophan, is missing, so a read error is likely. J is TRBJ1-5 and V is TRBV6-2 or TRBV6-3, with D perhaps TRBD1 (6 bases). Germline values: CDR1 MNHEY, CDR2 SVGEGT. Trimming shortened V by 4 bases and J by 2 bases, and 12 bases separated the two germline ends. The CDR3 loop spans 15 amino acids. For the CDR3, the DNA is TGTGCCAGCAGTTGCCGCTCAGGGGGCAATCAGCCCCAGCATTTG. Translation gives CASSCRSGGNQPQHL.

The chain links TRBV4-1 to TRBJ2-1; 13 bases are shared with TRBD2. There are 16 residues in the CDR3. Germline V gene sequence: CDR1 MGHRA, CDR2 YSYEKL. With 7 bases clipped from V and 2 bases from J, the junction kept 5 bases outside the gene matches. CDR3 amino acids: CASNQGTSGTYNEQFF. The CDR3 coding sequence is TGCGCCAGCAATCAAGGGACTAGCGGGACCTACAATGAGCAGTTCTTC.

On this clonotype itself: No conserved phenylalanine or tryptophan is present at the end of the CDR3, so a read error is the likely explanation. As DNA, the CDR3 is TGTGCCAGCAGCGCCTCACAGCGGAACTCCAATGAGCAGTTCTTA. It translates to CASSASQRNSNEQFL. The V gene is TRBV9, the J gene TRBJ2-1; perhaps TRBD2 as D (5 bases). The germline CDR1 and CDR2 sequences are SGDLS and YYNGEE. The CDR3 consists of 15 residues. Deletions cut 3 bases from V and 6 bases from J, with 16 bases between.

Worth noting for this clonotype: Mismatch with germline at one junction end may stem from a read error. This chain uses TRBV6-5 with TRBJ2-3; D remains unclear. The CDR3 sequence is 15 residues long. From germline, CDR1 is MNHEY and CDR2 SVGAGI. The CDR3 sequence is CASSYRYRSTDMQYF. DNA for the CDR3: TGTGCCAGCAGTTACCGATACAGAAGCACAGATATGCAGTATTTT.

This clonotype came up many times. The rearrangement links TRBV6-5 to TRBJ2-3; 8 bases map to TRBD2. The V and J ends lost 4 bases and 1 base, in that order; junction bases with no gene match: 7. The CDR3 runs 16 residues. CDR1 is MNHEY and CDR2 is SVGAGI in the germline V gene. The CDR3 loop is CASSSGGPFGTDTQYF. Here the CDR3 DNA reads TGTGCCAGCAGTTCGGGAGGGCCCTTTGGCACAGATACGCAGTATTTT.

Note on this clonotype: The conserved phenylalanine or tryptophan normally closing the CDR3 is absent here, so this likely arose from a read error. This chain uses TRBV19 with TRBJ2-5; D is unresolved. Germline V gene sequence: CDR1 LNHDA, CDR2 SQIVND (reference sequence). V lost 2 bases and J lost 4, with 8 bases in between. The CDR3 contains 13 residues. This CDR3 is CASSILLRETQYL. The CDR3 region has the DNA TGTGCCAGTAGTATATTACTACGAGAGACCCAGTACCTC.

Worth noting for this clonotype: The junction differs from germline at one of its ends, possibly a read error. CDR3 loop: CVSSKGLAVSTDTQYF. The CDR3 coding sequence is TGTGTCAGCAGCAAGGGGCTAGCGGTTAGTACAGATACGCAGTATTTT. J is TRBJ2-3 and V is TRBV11-1; 7 nucleotides line up with TRBD2. Per germline, CDR1 SGHAT and CDR2 FQDESV (reference sequence). The CDR3 covers 16 residues.

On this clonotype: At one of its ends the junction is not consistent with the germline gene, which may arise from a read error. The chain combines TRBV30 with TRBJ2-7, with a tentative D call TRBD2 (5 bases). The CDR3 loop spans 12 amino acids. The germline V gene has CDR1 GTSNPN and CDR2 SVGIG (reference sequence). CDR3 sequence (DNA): TGCGCCTGGAGTCACGGGACCTACGAGCAGTACTTC. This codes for CAWSHGTYEQYF.

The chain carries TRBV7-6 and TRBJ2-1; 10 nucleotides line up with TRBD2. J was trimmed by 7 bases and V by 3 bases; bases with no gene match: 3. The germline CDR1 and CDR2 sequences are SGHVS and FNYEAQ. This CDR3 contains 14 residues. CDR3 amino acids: CASSFSSGSNEQFF. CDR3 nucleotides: TGTGCCAGCAGCTTTTCTAGCGGGAGTAATGAGCAGTTCTTC. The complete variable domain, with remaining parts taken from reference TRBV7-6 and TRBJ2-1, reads GAGVSQSPRYKVTKRGQDVALRCDPISGHVSLYWYRQALGQGPEFLTYFNYEAQQDKSGLPNDRFSAERPEGSISTLTIQRTEQRDSAMYRCASSFSSGSNEQFFGPGTRLTVL.

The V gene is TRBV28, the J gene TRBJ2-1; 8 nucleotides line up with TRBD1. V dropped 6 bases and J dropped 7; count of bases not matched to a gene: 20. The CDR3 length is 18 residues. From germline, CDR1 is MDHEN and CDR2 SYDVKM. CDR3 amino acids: CASSLLRRETGARNEQFF. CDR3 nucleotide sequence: TGTGCCAGCAGCCTCCTCCGGAGGGAGACAGGGGCTCGAAATGAGCAGTTCTTC.

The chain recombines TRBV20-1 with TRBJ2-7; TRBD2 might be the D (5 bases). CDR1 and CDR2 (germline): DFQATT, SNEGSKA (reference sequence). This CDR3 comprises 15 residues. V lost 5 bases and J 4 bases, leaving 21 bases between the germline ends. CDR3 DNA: TGCAGTGCTGTCTGGACTCTCCCATCGGGGTACGAGCAGTACTTC. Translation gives CSAVWTLPSGYEQYF.